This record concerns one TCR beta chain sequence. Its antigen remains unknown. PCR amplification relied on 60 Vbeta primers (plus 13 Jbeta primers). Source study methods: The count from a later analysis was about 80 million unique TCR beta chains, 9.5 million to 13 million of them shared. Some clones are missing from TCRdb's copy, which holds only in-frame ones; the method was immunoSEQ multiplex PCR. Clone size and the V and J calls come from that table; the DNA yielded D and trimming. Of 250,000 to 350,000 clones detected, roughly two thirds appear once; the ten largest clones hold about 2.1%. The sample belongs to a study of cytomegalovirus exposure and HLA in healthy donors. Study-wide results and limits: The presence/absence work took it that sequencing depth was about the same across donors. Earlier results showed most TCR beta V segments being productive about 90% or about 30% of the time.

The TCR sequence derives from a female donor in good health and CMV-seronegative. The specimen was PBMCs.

CDR3 amino acids: CSVQGTSGSFNEQFF. In nucleotides, the CDR3 is TGCAGCGTTCAAGGGACTAGCGGGAGTTTCAATGAGCAGTTCTTC. The rearrangement joins TRBV29-1 to TRBJ2-1, with 14 bases that match TRBD2. The CDR3 is made up of 15 amino acids. V shed 5 bases, J shed 6 bases, and the junction held 6 bases outside the gene matches. CDR1 is SQVTM, CDR2 ANQGSEA, per germline.